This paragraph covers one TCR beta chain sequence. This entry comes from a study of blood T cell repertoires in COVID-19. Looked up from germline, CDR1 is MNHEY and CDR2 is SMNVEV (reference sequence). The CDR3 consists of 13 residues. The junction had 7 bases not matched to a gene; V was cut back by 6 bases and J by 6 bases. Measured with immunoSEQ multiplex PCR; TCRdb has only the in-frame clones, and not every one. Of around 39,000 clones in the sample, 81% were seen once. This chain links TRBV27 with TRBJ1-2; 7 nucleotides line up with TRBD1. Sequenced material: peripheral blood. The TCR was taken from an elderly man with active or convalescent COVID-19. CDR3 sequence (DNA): TGTGCCAGCAGCCTAACAGGGGCCCATGGCTACACCTTC. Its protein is CASSLTGAHGYTF.